Listed below are T cell receptor beta chains from one sample, sequenced in a study of shared clonotypes between healthy human individuals. TCRdb's table, derived via immunoSEQ multiplex PCR, lists solely in-frame clones and lacks some. Here the sample spans more than 550,000 clones, 92% being singletons. The sample taken for sequencing was naive CD8+ T cells sorted from blood. The receptors stem from a man in his thirties or forties in good health. Each CDR3 is given with its conserved first and last residue. The D gene is left open where the match is weak.

J gene	D gene	V gene	CDR3 DNA	CDR3 protein
TRBJ2-5	NA	TRBV7-6	TGTGCCAGCAGCTTAGTCCCCCCAGAGACCCAGTACTTC	CASSLVPPETQYF
TRBJ2-1	NA	TRBV19	TGCGCCAGTAGTGTGCAAGGCTCCTACAATGAGCAGTTCTTC	CASSVQGSYNEQFF
TRBJ2-1	NA	TRBV4-1	TGCGCCAGCAGCCAAGAACGGGGCAATGAGCAGTTCTTC	CASSQERGNEQFF
TRBJ1-5	TRBD1	TRBV19	TGTGCCAGTAGCAACCTACAGGGGGAGGGGGTCAATCAGCCCCAGCATTTT	CASSNLQGEGVNQPQHF
TRBJ2-7	NA	TRBV29-1	TGCAGCGTCCTCCCTACGACTGCTTACGAGCAGTACTTC	CSVLPTTAYEQYF
TRBJ2-1	NA	TRBV11-1	TGTGCCAGCAGCTCTTCCCAGGGGCCAAGCTCCTACAATGAGCAGTTCTTC	CASSSSQGPSSYNEQFF
TRBJ1-1	NA	TRBV7-9	TGTGCCAGCAGCTCCAGGGACGCGGTTTCTACTGAAGCTTTCTTT	CASSSRDAVSTEAFF
TRBJ2-7	TRBD2	TRBV29-1	TGCAGCGCCGAGACTAGCGGGAGTCGCGAGCAGTACTTC	CSAETSGSREQYF
TRBJ1-2	TRBD1	TRBV7-9	TGTGCCAGCAGCACATCGACAGGGGGAAGCTATGGCTACACCTTC	CASSTSTGGSYGYTF
TRBJ2-2	NA	TRBV29-1	TGCAGCGTTGATAAAGACCCGGTCACCGGGGAGCTGTTTTTT	CSVDKDPVTGELFF